Listed below are T cell receptor beta chains from one sample, sequenced in a study of shared clonotypes between healthy human individuals. Sequencing was performed with immunoSEQ multiplex PCR; in TCRdb, only in-frame clones are kept and a portion is missing. The sample records about 2,200,000 clones, about 93% being singletons. Sequencing was carried out using naive CD8+ T cells from PBMCs. The source is a man aged 18 to 29 in good health. Some clones in this sample may be carry-over from other donors' samples. CDR3s include the opening cysteine and the closing phenylalanine or tryptophan. Fields, in order: J gene, D gene, clone size, CDR3 length, V gene, CDR3 DNA, CDR3 protein. The D gene is left open where the match is weak. Clone sizes are given selectively: once, few, many, or a class where the clone is expanded.

TRBJ2-1	-	-	12	TRBV7-9	TGTGCCAGCAGCTATGGGTTGAATGAGCAGTTCTTC	CASSYGLNEQFF
TRBJ2-5	TRBD2	-	14	TRBV2	TGTGCCAGCCGGACTAGCGAGGGATCGGGGACCCAGTACTTC	CASRTSEGSGTQYF
TRBJ2-5	-	-	15	TRBV27	TGTGCCAGCAGTTTCGGCGGGTCCGGAGAAGAGACCCAGTACTTC	CASSFGGSGEETQYF
TRBJ2-3	-	-	13	TRBV15	TGTGCCACCAGCGGACTGCTCACAGATACGCAGTATTTT	CATSGLLTDTQYF
TRBJ1-2	-	-	15	TRBV6-6	TGTGCCAGCAGTTATTACCGGGACACCCGCTATGGCTACACCTTC	CASSYYRDTRYGYTF
TRBJ1-1	-	few	14	TRBV6-5	TGTGCCAGCAGTTACTCACGGGGCGAGACTGAAGCTTTCTTT	CASSYSRGETEAFF
TRBJ2-7	-	-	15	TRBV4-3	TGCGCCAGCAGCCAGGCCCCCGGACCTCAATACGAGCAGTACTTC	CASSQAPGPQYEQYF
TRBJ1-5	-	-	12	TRBV9	TGTGCCAGCAGCGTAGTAAGTCAGCCCCAGCATTTT	CASSVVSQPQHF
TRBJ1-5	TRBD1	-	14	TRBV5-6	TGTGCCAGCAGCTTCGGGACAGGTGGCCAGCCCCAGCATTTT	CASSFGTGGQPQHF
TRBJ2-2	TRBD2	-	16	TRBV6-5	TGTGCCAGCAGTTCTCTAGCGGGAACGAACACCGGGGAGCTGTTTTTT	CASSSLAGTNTGELFF
TRBJ2-3	TRBD1	-	15	TRBV7-3	TGTGCCAGCAGCTTGACAGGGGAATTCACAGATACGCAGTATTTT	CASSLTGEFTDTQYF
TRBJ2-1	TRBD2	-	15	TRBV13	TGTGCCAGCAGCTTACGGGGCGGGAGTGAAAATGAGCAGTTCTTC	CASSLRGGSENEQFF
TRBJ2-1	TRBD2	-	14	TRBV9	TGTGCCAGCAGCGCAGGGACTAGCGCCAATGAGCAGTTCTTC	CASSAGTSANEQFF
TRBJ2-1	TRBD2	-	14	TRBV28	TGTGCCAGCGCCTTAGCGGGAGGGACCAATGAGCAGTTCTTC	CASALAGGTNEQFF
TRBJ2-7	-	-	15	TRBV5-1	TGCGCCAGCAGCCCCCATACAAACAGCGCCTACGAGCAGTACTTC	CASSPHTNSAYEQYF
TRBJ2-1	-	-	13	TRBV19	TGTGCCAGTAGTTATATCGGGAACAATGAGCAGTTCTTC	CASSYIGNNEQFF